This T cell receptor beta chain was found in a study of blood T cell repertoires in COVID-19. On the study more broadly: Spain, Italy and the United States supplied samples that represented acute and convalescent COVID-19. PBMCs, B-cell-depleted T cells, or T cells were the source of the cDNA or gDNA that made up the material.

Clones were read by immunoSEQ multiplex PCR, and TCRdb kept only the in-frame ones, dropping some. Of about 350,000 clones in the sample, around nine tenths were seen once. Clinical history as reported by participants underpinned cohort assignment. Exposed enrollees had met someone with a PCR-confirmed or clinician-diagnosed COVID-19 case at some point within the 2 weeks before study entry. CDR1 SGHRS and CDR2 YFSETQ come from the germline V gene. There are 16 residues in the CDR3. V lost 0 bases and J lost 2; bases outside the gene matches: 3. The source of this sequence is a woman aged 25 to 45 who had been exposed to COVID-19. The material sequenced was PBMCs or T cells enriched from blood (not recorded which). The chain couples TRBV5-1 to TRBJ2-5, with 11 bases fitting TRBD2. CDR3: CASSLVASGGQETQYF. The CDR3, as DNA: TGCGCCAGCAGCTTGGTAGCTAGCGGGGGGCAAGAGACCCAGTACTTC.